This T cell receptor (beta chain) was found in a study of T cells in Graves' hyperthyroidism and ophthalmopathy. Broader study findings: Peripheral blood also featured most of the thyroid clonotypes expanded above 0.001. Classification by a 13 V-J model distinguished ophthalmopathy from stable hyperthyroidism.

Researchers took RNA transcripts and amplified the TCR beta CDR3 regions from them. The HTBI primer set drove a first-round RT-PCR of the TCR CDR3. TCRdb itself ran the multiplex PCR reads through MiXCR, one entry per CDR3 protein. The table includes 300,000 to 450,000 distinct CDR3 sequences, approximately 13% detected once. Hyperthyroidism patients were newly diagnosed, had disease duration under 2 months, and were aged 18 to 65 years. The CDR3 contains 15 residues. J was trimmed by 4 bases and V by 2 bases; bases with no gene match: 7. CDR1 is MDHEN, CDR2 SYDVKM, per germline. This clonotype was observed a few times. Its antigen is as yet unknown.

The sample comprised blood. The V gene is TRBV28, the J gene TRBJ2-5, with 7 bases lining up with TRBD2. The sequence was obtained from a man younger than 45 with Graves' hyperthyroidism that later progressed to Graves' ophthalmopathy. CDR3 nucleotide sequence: TGTGCCAGCAGTTTAATGGGGACTATTTTAGAGACCCAGTACTTC. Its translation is CASSLMGTILETQYF.